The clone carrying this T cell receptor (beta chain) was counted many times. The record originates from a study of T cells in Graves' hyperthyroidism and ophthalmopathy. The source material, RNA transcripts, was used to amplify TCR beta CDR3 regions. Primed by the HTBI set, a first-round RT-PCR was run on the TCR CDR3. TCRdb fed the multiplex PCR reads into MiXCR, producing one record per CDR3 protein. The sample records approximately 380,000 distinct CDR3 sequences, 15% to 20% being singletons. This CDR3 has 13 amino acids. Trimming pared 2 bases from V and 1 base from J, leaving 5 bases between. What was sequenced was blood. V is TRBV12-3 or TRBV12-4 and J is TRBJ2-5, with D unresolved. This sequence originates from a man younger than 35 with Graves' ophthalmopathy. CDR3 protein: CASSLQSQETQYF. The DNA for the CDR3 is TGTGCCAGCAGTTTACAGAGCCAAGAGACCCAGTACTTC.